This T cell receptor beta chain was captured in a study of blood T cell repertoires in COVID-19. Study as a whole: Spain, Italy and the United States supplied samples that represented acute and convalescent COVID-19.

Authors' processing steps: Nucleated cell counts were estimated from reference gene primer amplification. Data came from immunoSEQ multiplex PCR; TCRdb stores just in-frame clones and leaves some out. The DNA gave D and trimming, while V, J and clone size come from that table. Of tens of thousands of clones listed, less than 80% are singletons. The CDR3 has 14 amino acids. Trimming removed 7 bases from V and 0 bases from J; junction bases left unmatched: 6. Germline V CDR1 and CDR2: SNHLY, FYNNEI. This clone was observed once. Input material: peripheral blood. The chain couples TRBV2 to TRBJ2-7; the match to TRBD1 covers 7 bases. This sequence was found in a human donor in a cohort sampled during active COVID-19. The DNA of the CDR3 is TGTGCCAGCAAACCCCGGGACAGCTCCTACGAGCAGTACTTC. Residues: CASKPRDSSYEQYF.